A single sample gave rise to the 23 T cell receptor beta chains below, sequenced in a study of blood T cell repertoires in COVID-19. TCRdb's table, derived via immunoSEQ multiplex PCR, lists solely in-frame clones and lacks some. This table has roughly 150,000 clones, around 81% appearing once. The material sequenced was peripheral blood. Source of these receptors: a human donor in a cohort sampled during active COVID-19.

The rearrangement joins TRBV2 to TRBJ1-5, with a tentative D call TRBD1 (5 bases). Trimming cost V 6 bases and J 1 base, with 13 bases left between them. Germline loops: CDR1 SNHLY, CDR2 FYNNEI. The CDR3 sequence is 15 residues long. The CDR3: CASRGRWDSNQPQHF. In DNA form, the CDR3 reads TGTGCCAGCAGGGGGAGGTGGGACAGCAATCAGCCCCAGCATTTT.

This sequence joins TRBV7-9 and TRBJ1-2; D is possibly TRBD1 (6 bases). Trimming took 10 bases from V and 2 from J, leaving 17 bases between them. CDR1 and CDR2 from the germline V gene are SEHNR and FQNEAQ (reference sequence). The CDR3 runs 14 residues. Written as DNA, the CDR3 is TGTGCCACCCGAGGGGGGGCTTTCAACTATGGCTACACCTTC. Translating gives CATRGGAFNYGYTF.

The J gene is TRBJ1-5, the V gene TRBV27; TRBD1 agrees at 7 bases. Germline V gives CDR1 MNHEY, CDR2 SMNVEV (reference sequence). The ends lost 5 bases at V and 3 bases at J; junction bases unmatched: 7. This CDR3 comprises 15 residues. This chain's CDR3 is CASSREGQFNQPQHF. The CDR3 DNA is TGTGCCAGCAGTCGAGAGGGACAGTTCAATCAGCCCCAGCATTTT.

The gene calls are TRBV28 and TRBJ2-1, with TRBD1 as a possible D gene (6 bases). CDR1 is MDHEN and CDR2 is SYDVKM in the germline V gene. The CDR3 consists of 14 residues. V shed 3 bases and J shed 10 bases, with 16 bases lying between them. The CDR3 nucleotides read TGTGCCAGCAGTTTTCAGGGGTCCTTCGGGGAGCAGTTCTTC. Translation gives CASSFQGSFGEQFF.

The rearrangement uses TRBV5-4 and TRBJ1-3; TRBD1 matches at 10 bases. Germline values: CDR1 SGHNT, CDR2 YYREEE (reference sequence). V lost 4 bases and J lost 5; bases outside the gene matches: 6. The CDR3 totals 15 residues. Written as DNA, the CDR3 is TGTGCCAGCAGCGGCGGGGGACAGGGGCGAAACACCATATATTTT. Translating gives CASSGGGQGRNTIYF.

The CDR3 here is CASSINRVPDYGYTF. The CDR3 nucleotides read TGTGCCAGCTCAATCAACAGGGTCCCGGACTATGGCTACACCTTC. V and J are TRBV18 and TRBJ1-2; possibly TRBD1 for D (6 bases). Trimming pared 5 bases from V and 3 bases from J, leaving 16 bases between. CDR1 is KGHSH, CDR2 LQKENI, per germline. This CDR3 region has 15 residues.

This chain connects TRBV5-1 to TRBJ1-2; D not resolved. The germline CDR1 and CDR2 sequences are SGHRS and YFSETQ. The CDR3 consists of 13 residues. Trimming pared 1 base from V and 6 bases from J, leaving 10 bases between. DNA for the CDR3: TGCGCCAGCAGCTTGTTAGGTGAGGATGGCTACACCTTC. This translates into CASSLLGEDGYTF.

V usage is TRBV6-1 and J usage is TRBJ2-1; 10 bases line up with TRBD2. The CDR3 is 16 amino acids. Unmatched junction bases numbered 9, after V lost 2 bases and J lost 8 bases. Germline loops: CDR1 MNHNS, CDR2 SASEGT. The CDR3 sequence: CASSESGSGGRHEQFF. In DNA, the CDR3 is TGTGCCAGCAGTGAATCAGGTAGCGGGGGGAGGCATGAGCAGTTCTTC.

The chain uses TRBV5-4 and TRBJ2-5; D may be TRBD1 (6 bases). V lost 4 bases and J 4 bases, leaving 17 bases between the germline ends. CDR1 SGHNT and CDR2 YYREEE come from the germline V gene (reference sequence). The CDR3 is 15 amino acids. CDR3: CASSTGTSGSETQYF. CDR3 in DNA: TGTGCCAGCAGCACCGGGACATCAGGGTCAGAGACCCAGTACTTC.

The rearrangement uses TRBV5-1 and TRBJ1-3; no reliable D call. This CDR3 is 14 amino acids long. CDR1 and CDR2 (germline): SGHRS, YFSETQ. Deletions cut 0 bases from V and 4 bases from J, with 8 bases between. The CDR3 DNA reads TGCGCCAGCAGCTTGGGGCAGGCGGGAAACACCATATATTTT. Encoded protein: CASSLGQAGNTIYF.

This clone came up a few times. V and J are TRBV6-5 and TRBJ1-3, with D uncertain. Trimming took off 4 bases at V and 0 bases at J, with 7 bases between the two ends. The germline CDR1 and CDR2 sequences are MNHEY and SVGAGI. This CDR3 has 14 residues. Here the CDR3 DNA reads TGTGCCAGCAGTTTGTCCCACTCTGGAAACACCATATATTTT. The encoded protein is CASSLSHSGNTIYF.

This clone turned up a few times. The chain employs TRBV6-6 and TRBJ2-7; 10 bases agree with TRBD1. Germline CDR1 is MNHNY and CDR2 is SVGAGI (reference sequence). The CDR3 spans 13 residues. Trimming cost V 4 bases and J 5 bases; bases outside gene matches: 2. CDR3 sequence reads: CASSWGQGNEQYF. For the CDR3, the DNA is TGTGCCAGCAGTTGGGGACAGGGGAACGAGCAGTACTTC.

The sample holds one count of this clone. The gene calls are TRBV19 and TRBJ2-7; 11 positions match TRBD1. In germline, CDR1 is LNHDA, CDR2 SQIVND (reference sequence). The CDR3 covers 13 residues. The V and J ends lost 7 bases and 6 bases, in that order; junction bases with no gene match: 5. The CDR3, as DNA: TGTGCCAGTAACCCGGGACAGGGGGGCGAGCAGTACTTC. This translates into CASNPGQGGEQYF.

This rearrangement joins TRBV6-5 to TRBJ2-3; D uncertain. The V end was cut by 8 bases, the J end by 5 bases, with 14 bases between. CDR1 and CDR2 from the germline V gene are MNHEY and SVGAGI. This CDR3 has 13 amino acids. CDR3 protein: CASCRLGEDTQYF. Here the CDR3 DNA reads TGTGCCAGCTGCCGCCTAGGAGAAGATACGCAGTATTTT.

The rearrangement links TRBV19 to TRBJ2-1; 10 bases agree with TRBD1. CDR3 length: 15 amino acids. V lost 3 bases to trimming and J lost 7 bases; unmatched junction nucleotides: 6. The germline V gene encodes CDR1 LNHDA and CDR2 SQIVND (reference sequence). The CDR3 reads CASSIPRDRGNEQFF. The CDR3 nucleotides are TGTGCCAGTAGTATCCCCCGGGACAGGGGAAATGAGCAGTTCTTC.

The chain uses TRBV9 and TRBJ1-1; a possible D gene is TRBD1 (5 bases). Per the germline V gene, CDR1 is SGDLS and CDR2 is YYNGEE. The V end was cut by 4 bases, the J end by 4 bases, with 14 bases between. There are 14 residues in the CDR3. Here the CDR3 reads CASSPSDGGTEAFF. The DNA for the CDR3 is TGTGCCAGCAGCCCTTCGGACGGGGGCACTGAAGCTTTCTTT.

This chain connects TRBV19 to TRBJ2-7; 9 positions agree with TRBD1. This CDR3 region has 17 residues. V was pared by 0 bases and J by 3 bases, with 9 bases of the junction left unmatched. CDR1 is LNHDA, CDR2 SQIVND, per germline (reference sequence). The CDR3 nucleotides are TGTGCCAGTAGTATAGACCCATCGGACAGGGGCCTCTACGAGCAGTACTTC. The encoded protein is CASSIDPSDRGLYEQYF.

CDR3 DNA: TGTGCCAGCAGCAAGACCGGGACAGACTCCCTTGTTGACTATGGCTACACCTTC. This gives the protein CASSKTGTDSLVDYGYTF. The rearrangement links TRBV11-2 to TRBJ1-2; 7 positions match TRBD1. The CDR3 loop spans 18 amino acids. In germline, CDR1 is SGHAT, CDR2 FQNNGV. The ends lost 5 bases at V and 3 bases at J; junction bases unmatched: 18. The complete variable domain, with remaining parts taken from reference TRBV11-2 and TRBJ1-2, reads EAGVAQSPRYKIIEKRQSVAFWCNPISGHATLYWYQQILGQGPKLLIQFQNNGVVDDSQLPKDRFSAERLKGVDSTLKIQPAKLEDSAVYLCASSKTGTDSLVDYGYTFGSGTRLTVV.

Here the CDR3 DNA reads TGTGCCAGCTCACCTCTCACCCGGGGAGCCTATAATTCACCCCTCCACTTT. This translates into CASSPLTRGAYNSPLHF. The chain has TRBV18 and TRBJ1-6; no clear D gene. This CDR3 region has 17 residues. Trimming took 3 bases from V and 2 from J, leaving 14 bases between them. Germline-derived CDR1 and CDR2 are KGHSH and LQKENI.

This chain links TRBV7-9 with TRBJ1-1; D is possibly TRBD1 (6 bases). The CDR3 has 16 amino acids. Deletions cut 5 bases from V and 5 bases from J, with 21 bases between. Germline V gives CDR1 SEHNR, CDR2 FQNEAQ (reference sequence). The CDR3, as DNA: TGTGCCAGCAGCCCCGGTTCCGGGGGGGCGAGAACTGAAGCTTTCTTT. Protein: CASSPGSGGARTEAFF.

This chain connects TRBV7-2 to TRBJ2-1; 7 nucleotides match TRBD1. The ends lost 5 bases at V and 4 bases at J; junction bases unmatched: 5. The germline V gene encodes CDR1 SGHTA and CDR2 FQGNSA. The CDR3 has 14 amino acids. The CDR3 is CASSPDRPYNEQFF. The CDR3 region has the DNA TGTGCCAGCAGCCCGGACAGGCCTTACAATGAGCAGTTCTTC.

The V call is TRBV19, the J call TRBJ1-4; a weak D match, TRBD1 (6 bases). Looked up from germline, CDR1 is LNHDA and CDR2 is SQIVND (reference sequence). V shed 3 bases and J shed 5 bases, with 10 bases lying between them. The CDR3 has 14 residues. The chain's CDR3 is CASSIGQSNEKLFF. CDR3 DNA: TGTGCCAGTAGTATTGGACAGTCCAATGAAAAACTGTTTTTT. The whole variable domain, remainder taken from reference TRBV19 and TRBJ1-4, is DGGITQSPKYLFRKEGQNVTLSCEQNLNHDAMYWYRQDPGQGLRLIYYSQIVNDFQKGDIAEGYSVSREKKESFPLTVTSAQKNPTAFYLCASSIGQSNEKLFFGSGTQLSVL.

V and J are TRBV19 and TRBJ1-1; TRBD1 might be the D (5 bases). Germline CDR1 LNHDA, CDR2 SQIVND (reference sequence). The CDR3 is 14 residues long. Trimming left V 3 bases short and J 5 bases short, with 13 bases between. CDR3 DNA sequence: TGTGCCAGTAGTATGTCTACAGGTGGGACTGAAGCTTTCTTT. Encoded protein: CASSMSTGGTEAFF.